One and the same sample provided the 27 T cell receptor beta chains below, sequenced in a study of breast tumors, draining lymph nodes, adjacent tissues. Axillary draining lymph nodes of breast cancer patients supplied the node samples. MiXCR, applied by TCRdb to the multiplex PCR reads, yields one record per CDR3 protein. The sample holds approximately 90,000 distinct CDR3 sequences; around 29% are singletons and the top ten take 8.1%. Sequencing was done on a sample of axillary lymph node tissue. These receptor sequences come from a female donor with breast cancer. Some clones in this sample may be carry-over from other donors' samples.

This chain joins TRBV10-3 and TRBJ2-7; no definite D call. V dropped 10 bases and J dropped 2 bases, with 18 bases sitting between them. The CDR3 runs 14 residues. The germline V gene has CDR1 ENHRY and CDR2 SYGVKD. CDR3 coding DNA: TGTGCCACCACCCCCAGCGTAGGGACCTACGAGCAGTACGTC. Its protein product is CATTPSVGTYEQYV.

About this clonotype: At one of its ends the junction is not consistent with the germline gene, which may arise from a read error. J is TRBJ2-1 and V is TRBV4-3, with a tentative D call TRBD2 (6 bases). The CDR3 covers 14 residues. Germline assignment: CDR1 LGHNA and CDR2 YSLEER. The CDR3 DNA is TGCGCCAGCAGCCCGACGACTAGTTGGGATGAGAAGTTCTTC. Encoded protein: CASSPTTSWDEKFF.

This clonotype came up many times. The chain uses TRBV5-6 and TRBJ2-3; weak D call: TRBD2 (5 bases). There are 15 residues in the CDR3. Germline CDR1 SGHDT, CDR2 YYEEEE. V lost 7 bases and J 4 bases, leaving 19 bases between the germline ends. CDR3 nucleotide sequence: TGTGCCAGCGCTAGCCTGGATCGAGTTTCAGATACGCAGTATTTT. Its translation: CASASLDRVSDTQYF.

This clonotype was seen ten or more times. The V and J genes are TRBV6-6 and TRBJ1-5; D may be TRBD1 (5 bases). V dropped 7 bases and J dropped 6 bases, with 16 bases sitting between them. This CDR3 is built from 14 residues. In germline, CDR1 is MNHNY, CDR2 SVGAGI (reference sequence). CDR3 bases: TGTGCCAGCACTACTACAGGTGGGACTCAGCCCCAGCATTTT. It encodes CASTTTGGTQPQHF.

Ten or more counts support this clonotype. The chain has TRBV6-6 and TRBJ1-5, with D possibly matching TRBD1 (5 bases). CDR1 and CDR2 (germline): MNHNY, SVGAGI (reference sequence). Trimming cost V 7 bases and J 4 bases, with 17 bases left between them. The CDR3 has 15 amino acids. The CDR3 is CASTPRRDRNQPQHF. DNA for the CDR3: TGTGCCAGCACCCCGCGAAGGGACCGTAATCAGCCCCAGCATTTT.

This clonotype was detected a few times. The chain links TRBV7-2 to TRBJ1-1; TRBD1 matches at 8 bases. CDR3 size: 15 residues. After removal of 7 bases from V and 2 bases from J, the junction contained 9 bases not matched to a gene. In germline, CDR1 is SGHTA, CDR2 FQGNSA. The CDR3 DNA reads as TGTGCCAGCACCCTCAGGCAGGGGGCTAACACTGAAGCTTTCTTT. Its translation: CASTLRQGANTEAFF.

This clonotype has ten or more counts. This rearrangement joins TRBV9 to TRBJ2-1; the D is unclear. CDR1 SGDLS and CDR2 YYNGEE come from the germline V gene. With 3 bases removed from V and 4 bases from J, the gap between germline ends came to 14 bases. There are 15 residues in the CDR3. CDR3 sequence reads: CASSGTGRNYNEQFF. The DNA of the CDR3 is TGTGCCAGCAGCGGAACGGGTAGAAATTACAATGAGCAGTTCTTC.

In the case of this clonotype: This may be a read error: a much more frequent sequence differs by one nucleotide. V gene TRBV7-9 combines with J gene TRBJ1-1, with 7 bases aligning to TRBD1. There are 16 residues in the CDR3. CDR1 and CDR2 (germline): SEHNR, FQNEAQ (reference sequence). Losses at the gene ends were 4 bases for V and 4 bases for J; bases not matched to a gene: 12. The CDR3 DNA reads TGTGCCAGCAGCTCTAGGACAGGTATTAGTGCCACTGAAGCTTTCTTT. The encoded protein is CASSSRTGISATEAFF.

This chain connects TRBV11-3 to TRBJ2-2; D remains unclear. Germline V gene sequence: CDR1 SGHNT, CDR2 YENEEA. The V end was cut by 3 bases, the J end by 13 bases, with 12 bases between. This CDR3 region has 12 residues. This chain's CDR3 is CASSLGSRALFF. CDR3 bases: TGTGCCAGCAGCTTGGGCTCACGGGCGCTGTTTTTT.

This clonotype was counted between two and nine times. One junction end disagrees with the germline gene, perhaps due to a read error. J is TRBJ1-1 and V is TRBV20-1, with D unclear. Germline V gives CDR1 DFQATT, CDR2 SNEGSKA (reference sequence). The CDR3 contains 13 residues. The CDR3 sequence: CSARGGENTEAFF. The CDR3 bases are TGCAGTGCCAGAGGCGGGGAGAACACTGAAGCTTTCTTT.

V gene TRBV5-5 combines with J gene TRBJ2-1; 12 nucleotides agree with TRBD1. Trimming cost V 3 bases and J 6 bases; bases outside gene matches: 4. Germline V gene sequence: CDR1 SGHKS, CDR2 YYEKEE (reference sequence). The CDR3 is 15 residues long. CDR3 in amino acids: CASSWSGQGANEQFF. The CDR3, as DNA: TGTGCCAGCAGCTGGTCGGGACAGGGGGCCAATGAGCAGTTCTTC.

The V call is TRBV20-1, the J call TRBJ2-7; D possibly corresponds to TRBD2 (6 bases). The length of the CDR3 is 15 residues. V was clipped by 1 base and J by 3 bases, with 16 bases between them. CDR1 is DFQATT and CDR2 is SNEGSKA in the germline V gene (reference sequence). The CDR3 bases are TGCAGTGCTAGAGTGTGGGATACCGGGGGCTACGAGCAGTACTTC. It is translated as CSARVWDTGGYEQYF.

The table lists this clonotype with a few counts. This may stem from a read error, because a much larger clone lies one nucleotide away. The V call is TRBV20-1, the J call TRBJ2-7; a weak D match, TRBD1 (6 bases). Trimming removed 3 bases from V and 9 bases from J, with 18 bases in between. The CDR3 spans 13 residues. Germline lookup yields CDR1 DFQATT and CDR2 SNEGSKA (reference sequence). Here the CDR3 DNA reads TGCAGTGCTAGGGAAACAGGGTTGGGCGCGCAGTACTTC. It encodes CSARETGLGAQYF.

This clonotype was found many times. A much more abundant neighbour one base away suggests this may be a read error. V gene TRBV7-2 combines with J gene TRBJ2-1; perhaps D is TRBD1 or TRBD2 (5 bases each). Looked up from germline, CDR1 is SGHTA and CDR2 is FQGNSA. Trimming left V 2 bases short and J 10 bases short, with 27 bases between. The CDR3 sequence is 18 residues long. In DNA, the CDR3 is TGTGCCAGCAGCTTAAGGACAACAGGAGCCTTAGAGGGGCGCGAGCAGTTCTTC. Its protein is CASSLRTTGALEGREQFF.

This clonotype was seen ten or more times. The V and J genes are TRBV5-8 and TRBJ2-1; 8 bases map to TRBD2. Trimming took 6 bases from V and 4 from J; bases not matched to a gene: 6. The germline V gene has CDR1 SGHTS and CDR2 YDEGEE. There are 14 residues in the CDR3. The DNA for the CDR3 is TGTGCCAGCACTGGGACTAGGGGATACAATGAGCAGTTCTTC. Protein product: CASTGTRGYNEQFF.

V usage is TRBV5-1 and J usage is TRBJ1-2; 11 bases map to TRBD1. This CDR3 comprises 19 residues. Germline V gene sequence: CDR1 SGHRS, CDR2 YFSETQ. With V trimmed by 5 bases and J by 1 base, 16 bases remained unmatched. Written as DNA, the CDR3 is TGCGCCAGCAGTCAGGCCGGGACAGGGGGTCGTAAGGATAACTATGGCTACACCTTC. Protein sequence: CASSQAGTGGRKDNYGYTF.

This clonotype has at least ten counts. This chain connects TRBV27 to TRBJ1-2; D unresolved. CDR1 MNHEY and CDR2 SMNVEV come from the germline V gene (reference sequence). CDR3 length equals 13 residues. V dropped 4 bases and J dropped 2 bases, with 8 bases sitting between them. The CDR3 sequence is CASSSSVNYGYTF. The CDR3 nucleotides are TGTGCCAGCAGTTCCTCGGTCAACTATGGCTACACCTTC.

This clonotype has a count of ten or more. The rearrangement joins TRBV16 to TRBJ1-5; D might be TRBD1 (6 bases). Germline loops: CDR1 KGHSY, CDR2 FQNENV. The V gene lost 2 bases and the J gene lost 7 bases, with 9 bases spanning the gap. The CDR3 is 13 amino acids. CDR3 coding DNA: TGTGCCAGCAGCCAAAGGGGGGGCCAGCCCCAGCATTTT. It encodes CASSQRGGQPQHF.

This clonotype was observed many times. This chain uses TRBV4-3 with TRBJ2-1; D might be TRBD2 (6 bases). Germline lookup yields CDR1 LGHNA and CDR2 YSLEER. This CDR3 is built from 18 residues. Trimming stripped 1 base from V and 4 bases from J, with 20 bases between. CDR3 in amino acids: CASSQGPQGAGSYNEQFF. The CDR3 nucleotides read TGCGCCAGCAGCCAAGGCCCCCAGGGTGCGGGATCTTACAATGAGCAGTTCTTC.

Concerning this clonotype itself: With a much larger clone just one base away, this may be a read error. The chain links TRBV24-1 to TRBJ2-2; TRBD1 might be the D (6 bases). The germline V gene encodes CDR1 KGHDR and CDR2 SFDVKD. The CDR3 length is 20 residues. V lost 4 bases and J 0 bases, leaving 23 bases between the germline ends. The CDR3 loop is CATSDRQRGGAIANTGELFF. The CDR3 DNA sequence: TGTGCCACCAGTGACCGACAGAGAGGGGGAGCGATCGCGAACACCGGGGAGCTGTTTTTT.

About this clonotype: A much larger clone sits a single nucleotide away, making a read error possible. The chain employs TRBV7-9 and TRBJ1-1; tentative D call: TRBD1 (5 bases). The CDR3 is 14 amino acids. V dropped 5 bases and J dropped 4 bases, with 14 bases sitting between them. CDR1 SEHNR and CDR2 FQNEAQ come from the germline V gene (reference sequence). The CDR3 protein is CASSRAGISTEAFF. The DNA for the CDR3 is TGTGCCAGCAGCCGGGCAGGGATCAGCACTGAAGCTTTCTTT.

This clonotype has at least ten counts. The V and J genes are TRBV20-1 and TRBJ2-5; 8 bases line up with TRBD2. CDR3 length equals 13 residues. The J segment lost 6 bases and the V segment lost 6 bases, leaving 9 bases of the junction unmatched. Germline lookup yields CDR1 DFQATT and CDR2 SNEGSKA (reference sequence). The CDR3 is CSARIAGIKTQYF. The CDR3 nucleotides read TGCAGTGCGCGGATAGCGGGAATCAAGACCCAGTACTTC.

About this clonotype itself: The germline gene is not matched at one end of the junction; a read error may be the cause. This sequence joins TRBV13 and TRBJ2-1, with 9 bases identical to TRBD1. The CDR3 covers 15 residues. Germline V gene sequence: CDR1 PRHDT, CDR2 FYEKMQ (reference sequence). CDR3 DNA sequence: TGTGCCAGCAGCGCGCACAGGGGGCATTTAAATGAGCGGTTCTTC. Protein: CASSAHRGHLNERFF. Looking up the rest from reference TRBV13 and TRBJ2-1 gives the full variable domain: AAGVIQSPRHLIKEKRETATLKCYPIPRHDTVYWYQQGPGQDPQFLISFYEKMQSDKGSIPDRFSAQQFSDYHSELNMSSLELGDSALYFCASSAHRGHLNERFFGPGTRLTVL.

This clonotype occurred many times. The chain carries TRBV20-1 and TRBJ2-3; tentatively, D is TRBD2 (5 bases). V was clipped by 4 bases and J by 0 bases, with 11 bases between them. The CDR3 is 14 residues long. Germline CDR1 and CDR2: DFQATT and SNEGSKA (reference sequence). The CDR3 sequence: CSAIIAQSTDTQYF. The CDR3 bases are TGCAGTGCTATTATAGCGCAAAGCACAGATACGCAGTATTTT.

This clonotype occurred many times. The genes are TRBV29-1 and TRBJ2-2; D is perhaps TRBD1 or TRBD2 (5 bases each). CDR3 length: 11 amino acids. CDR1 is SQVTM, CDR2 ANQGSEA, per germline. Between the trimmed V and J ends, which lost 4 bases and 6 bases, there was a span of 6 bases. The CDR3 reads CSVGGAGELFF. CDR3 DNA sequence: TGCAGCGTTGGAGGGGCCGGGGAGCTGTTTTTT.

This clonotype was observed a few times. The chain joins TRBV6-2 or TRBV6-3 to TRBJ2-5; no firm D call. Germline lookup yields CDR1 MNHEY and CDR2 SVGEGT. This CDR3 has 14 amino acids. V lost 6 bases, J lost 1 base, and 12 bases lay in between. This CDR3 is CASSRVRSQETQYF. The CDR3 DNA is TGTGCCAGCAGCCGCGTCAGATCCCAAGAGACCCAGTACTTC.

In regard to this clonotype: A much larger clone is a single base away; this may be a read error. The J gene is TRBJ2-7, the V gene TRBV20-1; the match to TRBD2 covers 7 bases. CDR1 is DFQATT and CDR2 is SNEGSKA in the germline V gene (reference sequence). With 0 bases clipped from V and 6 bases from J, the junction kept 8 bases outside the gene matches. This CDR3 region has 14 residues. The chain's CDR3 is CSARDLAGAAEQYF. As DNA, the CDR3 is TGCAGTGCTAGAGATCTTGCGGGAGCAGCCGAGCAGTACTTC.